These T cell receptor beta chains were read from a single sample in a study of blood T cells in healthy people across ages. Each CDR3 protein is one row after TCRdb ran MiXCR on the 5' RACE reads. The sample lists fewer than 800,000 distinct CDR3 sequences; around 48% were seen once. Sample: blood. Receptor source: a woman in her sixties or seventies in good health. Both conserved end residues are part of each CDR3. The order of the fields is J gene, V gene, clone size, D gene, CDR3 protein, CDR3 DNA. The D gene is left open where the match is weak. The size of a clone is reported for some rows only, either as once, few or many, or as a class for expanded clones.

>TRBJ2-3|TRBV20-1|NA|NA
CSARRADTQYF
TGCAGTGCTAGAAGAGCGGATACGCAGTATTTT
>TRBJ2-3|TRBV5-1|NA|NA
CASSSYEHSTDTQYF
TGCGCCAGCAGCTCCTACGAGCATAGCACAGATACGCAGTATTTT
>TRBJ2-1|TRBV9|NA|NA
CASTLGSSYNEQFF
TGTGCCAGCACCCTCGGGAGCTCCTACAATGAGCAGTTCTTC
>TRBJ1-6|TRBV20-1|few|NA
CSAPTVGGSPLHF
TGCAGTGCTCCGACTGTCGGGGGTTCACCCCTCCACTTT
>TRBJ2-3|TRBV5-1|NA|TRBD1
CASSLKLGQPTDTQYF
TGCGCCAGCAGCTTGAAGTTGGGACAGCCCACAGATACGCAGTATTTT
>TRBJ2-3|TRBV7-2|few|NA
CASSLGVPKGADTQYF
TGTGCCAGCAGCTTAGGGGTCCCAAAGGGCGCAGATACGCAGTATTTT
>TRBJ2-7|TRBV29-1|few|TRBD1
CSALDGTGSYEQYF
TGCAGCGCCCTCGATGGGACAGGGTCCTACGAGCAGTACTTC
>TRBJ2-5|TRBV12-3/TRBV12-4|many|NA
CASSFDRKETQYF
TGTGCCAGCAGTTTTGACAGAAAAGAGACCCAGTACTTC
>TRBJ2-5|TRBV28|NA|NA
CASSRPGLQGETQYF
TGTGCCAGCAGCCGCCCGGGCCTCCAAGGAGAGACCCAGTACTTC
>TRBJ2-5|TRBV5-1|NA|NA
CASSFGQIQETQYF
TGCGCCAGCAGCTTCGGACAGATTCAAGAGACCCAGTACTTC
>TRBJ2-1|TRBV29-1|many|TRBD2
CTISAQSLAGAGEQFF
TGCACCATATCCGCCCAGAGTTTAGCGGGAGCTGGTGAGCAGTTCTTC
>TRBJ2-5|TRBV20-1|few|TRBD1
CSATDRESQETQYF
TGCAGTGCCACGGACAGGGAAAGTCAAGAGACCCAGTACTTC
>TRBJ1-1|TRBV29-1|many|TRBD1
CSVDRGLSLNTEAFF
TGCAGCGTGGACAGGGGTCTTTCCCTGAACACTGAAGCTTTCTTT
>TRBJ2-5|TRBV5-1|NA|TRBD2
CASSWRTGGQETQYF
TGCGCCAGCAGCTGGAGGACGGGGGGCCAAGAGACCCAGTACTTC
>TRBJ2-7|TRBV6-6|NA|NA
CAGSYSGGVYEQYF
TGTGCCGGCAGTTACTCGGGCGGGGTGTACGAGCAGTACTTC
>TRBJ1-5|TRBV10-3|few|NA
CAISENGPQHF
TGTGCCATCAGTGAGAATGGGCCCCAGCATTTT
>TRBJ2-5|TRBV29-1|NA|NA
CSVEDQVSRRSGEQYF
TGCAGCGTTGAAGATCAGGTTAGCAGGAGATCTGGAGAGCAGTACTTC
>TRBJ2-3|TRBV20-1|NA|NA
CSADPGPATDTQYF
TGCAGTGCTGACCCGGGACCAGCCACAGATACGCAGTATTTT
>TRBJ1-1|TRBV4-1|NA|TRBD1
CASSQDPEDRGLPEAFF
TGCGCCAGCAGCCAAGATCCAGAAGACAGGGGGCTGCCTGAAGCTTTCTTT
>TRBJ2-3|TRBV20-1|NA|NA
CSAPSLGSTQYF
TGCAGTGCTCCCTCTCTGGGCTCGACGCAGTATTTT
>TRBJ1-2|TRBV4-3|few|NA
CASSQDEISGQHYGHTF
TGCGCCAGCAGCCAAGATGAGATTAGCGGACAGCACTATGGCCACACCTTC
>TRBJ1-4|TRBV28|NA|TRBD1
CASSLDRVEKLFF
TGTGCCAGCAGTTTGGACAGGGTGGAAAAACTGTTTTTT
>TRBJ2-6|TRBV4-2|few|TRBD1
CASSQGAPGQRIAGANVLTF
TGTGCCAGCAGCCAAGGTGCCCCGGGACAGCGAATAGCTGGGGCCAACGTCCTGACTTTC
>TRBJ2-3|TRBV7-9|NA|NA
CASSSSGGDTQYF
TGTGCCAGCAGCTCCTCCGGGGGAGATACGCAGTATTTT
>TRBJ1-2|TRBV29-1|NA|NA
CSVAQGWYGYTF
TGCAGCGTCGCTCAGGGGTGGTATGGCTACACCTTC
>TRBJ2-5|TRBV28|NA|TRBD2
CASRASGTSRNNEQYF
TGTGCCAGCAGGGCGTCCGGGACTAGCAGAAACAATGAGCAGTACTTC
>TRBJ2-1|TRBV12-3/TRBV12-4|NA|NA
CASSKQAPLGSEQFF
TGTGCCAGCAGCAAACAGGCCCCCCTTGGGAGTGAGCAGTTCTTC
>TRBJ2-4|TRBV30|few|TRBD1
CAWIRAGGLAKNIQYF
TGTGCCTGGATAAGGGCAGGGGGATTAGCCAAAAACATTCAGTACTTC
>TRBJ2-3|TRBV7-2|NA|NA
CASSLGFGASSRDTQYF
TGTGCCAGCAGCTTAGGGTTCGGCGCGAGTTCCCGAGATACGCAGTATTTT
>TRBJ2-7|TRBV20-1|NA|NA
CSSSWAYEQYF
TGCAGTAGTTCGTGGGCCTACGAGCAGTACTTC
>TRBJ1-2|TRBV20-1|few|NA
CSASVWGNGYTF
TGCAGTGCTAGTGTTTGGGGAAATGGCTACACCTTC
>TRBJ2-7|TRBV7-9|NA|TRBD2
CVSSLPGLAGVEQYF
TGTGTCAGCAGCCTCCCGGGACTAGCGGGAGTGGAGCAGTACTTC
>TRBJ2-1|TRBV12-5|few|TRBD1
CASALRDSSYNEQFF
TGTGCTAGTGCCCTCCGGGACAGCTCCTACAATGAGCAGTTCTTC
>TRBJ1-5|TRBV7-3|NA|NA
CASSLTMGEDNQPQHF
TGTGCCAGCAGCTTAACGATGGGGGAAGACAATCAGCCCCAGCATTTT
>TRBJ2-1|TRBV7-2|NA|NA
CASSLVGAGRGNEQFF
TGTGCCAGCAGCTTAGTCGGAGCGGGGAGGGGGAATGAGCAGTTCTTC
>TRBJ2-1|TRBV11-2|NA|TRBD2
CASSSSTSGSFLFSSYDEQFF
TGTGCCAGCAGCTCATCCACTAGCGGGAGTTTCCTTTTTAGCTCCTACGATGAGCAGTTCTTC